This T cell receptor beta chain was observed in a study of blood T cell repertoires in COVID-19. Original methodology: Counts of nucleated cells, estimated from reference gene primer amplification, were obtained. Data came from immunoSEQ multiplex PCR; TCRdb stores just in-frame clones and leaves some out. The V and J calls and the clone size are those of that table, but D and trimming were determined from the DNA. Of some 170,000 clones listed, 65% to 90% are singletons. Each participant's cohort was designated according to participant-reported clinical history. The CDR3 has 15 residues. The germline V gene has CDR1 MGHRA and CDR2 YSYEKL. V was pared by 7 bases and J by 2 bases, with 3 bases of the junction left unmatched.

The chain joins TRBV4-1 to TRBJ2-3; 13 bases align to TRBD2. What was sequenced was PBMCs or T cells enriched from blood (not recorded which). This receptor was obtained from a man aged 45-65 years who had recovered from COVID-19. CDR3 DNA sequence: TGCGCCAGCAAAGGACTAGCGGGAGCCACAGATACGCAGTATTTT. This codes for CASKGLAGATDTQYF.